The 4 T cell receptor beta chains below come from one sample, sequenced in a study of blood T cell repertoires in COVID-19. Using immunoSEQ multiplex PCR, the repertoire was profiled, and TCRdb retains in-frame clones only, with some absent. This sample has fewer than 200,000 clones; around nine tenths occur once, and the top ten carry 20% to 25%. Material for sequencing was peripheral blood. These receptors originate from a man aged 60 to 69 with active or convalescent COVID-19.

The V call is TRBV7-9, the J call TRBJ2-5; 7 nucleotides align to TRBD1. The V gene's germline CDR1 is SEHNR and CDR2 FQNEAQ (reference sequence). The V and J ends lost 8 bases and 1 base, in that order; junction bases with no gene match: 4. CDR3 size: 13 residues. The CDR3 bases are TGTGCCAGCGAGGGGACAGTCCAAGAGACCCAGTACTTC. This encodes CASEGTVQETQYF. Full variable domain (remainder filled in from reference TRBV7-9 and TRBJ2-5): DTGVSQNPRHKITKRGQNVTFRCDPISEHNRLYWYRQTLGQGPEFLTYFQNEAQLEKSRLLSDRFSAERPKGSFSTLEIQRTEQGDSAMYLCASEGTVQETQYFGPGTRLLVL.

The J gene is TRBJ2-1, the V gene TRBV7-9, with D possibly TRBD1 on 6 matching bases. V gave up 2 bases and J gave up 5 bases, with 13 bases separating them. This CDR3 contains 15 residues. Per the germline V gene, CDR1 is SEHNR and CDR2 is FQNEAQ (reference sequence). CDR3 nucleotides: TGTGCCAGCAGCTTAAGAGGACAGATAAACAATGAGCAGTTCTTC. Translation gives CASSLRGQINNEQFF.

The J gene is TRBJ2-2, the V gene TRBV7-2; possible D gene TRBD2, 5 bases. This CDR3 comprises 14 residues. V lost 4 bases and J 0 bases, leaving 6 bases between the germline ends. The germline CDR1 and CDR2 sequences are SGHTA and FQGNSA. The CDR3 bases are TGTGCCAGCAGCTCGGACTCGAACACCGGGGAGCTGTTTTTT. Residues: CASSSDSNTGELFF.

V gene TRBV6-6 combines with J gene TRBJ2-5; 8 bases match TRBD2. Germline CDR1 is MNHNY and CDR2 is SVGAGI (reference sequence). The CDR3 covers 15 residues. The J segment lost 5 bases and the V segment lost 2 bases, leaving 7 bases of the junction unmatched. CDR3 in DNA: TGTGCCAGCAGTTACAGTCGGACTAGCAGGGAGACCCAGTACTTC. It codes for CASSYSRTSRETQYF.